The text below deals with one T cell receptor beta chain. The data stem from a study of blood T cell repertoires in COVID-19. This CDR3 has 14 amino acids. Trimming removed 2 bases from V and 8 bases from J, with 15 bases in between. Germline lookup yields CDR1 LGHDT and CDR2 YNNKEL (reference sequence). People in the exposed group encountered a COVID-19 case within 2 weeks before entering the study. Under the authors' procedure: Estimation of nucleated cell counts was performed using reference gene primer amplification. Measured with immunoSEQ multiplex PCR; TCRdb has only the in-frame clones, and not every one. The DNA gave D and trimming, while V, J and clone size come from that table. The sample includes a few hundred thousand clones, roughly 81% seen only once; the top ten take under 8%.

The rearrangement joins TRBV3-1 (or the pseudogene TRBV3-2) to TRBJ1-2; D is undetermined. The TCR comes from a woman in her fifties or sixties who had been exposed to COVID-19. The sample consisted of PBMCs or T cells enriched from blood (not recorded which). CDR3 DNA sequence: TGTGCCAGCAGCCAAAACCGGGCCCCGGGAGGCTACACCTTC. Its protein is CASSQNRAPGGYTF.